This T cell receptor (beta chain) was captured in a study of CD8+ T cells in alopecia areata. As the sequencing template, cDNA was produced by extracting RNA and reverse transcribing it. Using immunoSEQ multiplex PCR, the repertoire was profiled, and TCRdb retains in-frame clones only, with some absent. The top ten hold approximately 1.4% of the sample, which has roughly 97,000 clones, more than 35% seen once. Trimming took off 0 bases at V and 3 bases at J, with 8 bases between the two ends. Germline lookup yields CDR1 GTSNPN and CDR2 SVGIG (reference sequence). The CDR3 has 14 amino acids. Sequencing was done on a sample of CD4+ T cells sorted from blood. The chain has TRBV30 and TRBJ2-2; no reliable D call. The receptor was isolated from a human donor with alopecia areata. The CDR3 sequence: CAWSVHRDTGELFF. The CDR3 DNA sequence: TGTGCCTGGAGTGTACATAGGGACACCGGGGAGCTGTTTTTT.